Listed below are T cell receptor beta chains from one sample, sequenced in a study of CD8+ T cells in alopecia areata. Here immunoSEQ multiplex PCR was the method, and the copy in TCRdb shows in-frame clones only, minus some. This table has about 190,000 clones, 60% to 70% appearing once. Specimen: CD4+ T cells sorted from blood, collected at week 4, from a patient treated with tofacitinib. These TCRs come from a human donor with alopecia areata. Each CDR3 is given without its conserved first and last residue. The order of the fields is V gene, J gene, CDR3 protein.

V gene: TRBV9
J gene: TRBJ2-1
CDR3 protein: ASSVAGLYNEQF

V gene: TRBV30
J gene: TRBJ1-1
CDR3 protein: AWRAGGEDTEAF

V gene: TRBV6-5
J gene: TRBJ1-3
CDR3 protein: ASSLLVSGNTIY

V gene: TRBV29-1
J gene: TRBJ2-7
CDR3 protein: SVSGTGANEQY

V gene: TRBV27
J gene: TRBJ2-7
CDR3 protein: ASKRQGFYEQY

V gene: TRBV7-2
J gene: TRBJ2-5
CDR3 protein: ASSSWTGTQETQY

V gene: TRBV2
J gene: TRBJ2-5
CDR3 protein: ASSLNRKQGETQY

V gene: TRBV30
J gene: TRBJ1-5
CDR3 protein: AWTQGSNQPQH

V gene: TRBV5-4
J gene: TRBJ2-3
CDR3 protein: ASTLGGTDTQY

V gene: TRBV27
J gene: TRBJ1-4
CDR3 protein: ASSLFAQTSNEKLF

V gene: TRBV29-1
J gene: TRBJ2-3
CDR3 protein: SVAVGDTQY

V gene: TRBV27
J gene: TRBJ2-1
CDR3 protein: ASAPRVWGSYNEQF

V gene: TRBV29-1
J gene: TRBJ1-3
CDR3 protein: SVANRGPGNTIY

V gene: TRBV15
J gene: TRBJ2-2
CDR3 protein: ATSRAAANTGELF

V gene: TRBV6-5
J gene: TRBJ1-1
CDR3 protein: ASSYLGQGNTEAF

V gene: TRBV19
J gene: TRBJ1-2
CDR3 protein: ASSNSGFHGYT

V gene: TRBV5-1
J gene: TRBJ2-1
CDR3 protein: ASSPQGGIYNEQF

V gene: TRBV29-1
J gene: TRBJ2-1
CDR3 protein: SVERDSQQF

V gene: TRBV5-6
J gene: TRBJ2-3
CDR3 protein: ASSSLPGAQY

V gene: TRBV7-9
J gene: TRBJ1-1
CDR3 protein: ASSRGQPNTEAF

V gene: TRBV4-2
J gene: -
CDR3 protein: ASSHPAEGRTYEQY

V gene: TRBV2
J gene: TRBJ2-5
CDR3 protein: ASSVLRGPQETQY

V gene: TRBV25-1
J gene: TRBJ2-7
CDR3 protein: ASSGKPGPWSSYEQY

V gene: TRBV29-1
J gene: TRBJ1-2
CDR3 protein: SVEGSRDGYT

V gene: TRBV11-2
J gene: TRBJ2-1
CDR3 protein: ASSLEIAGGANEQF

V gene: TRBV6-5
J gene: TRBJ1-4
CDR3 protein: ASSGDRNEKLF

V gene: TRBV5-1
J gene: TRBJ2-2
CDR3 protein: ASSPGTLLSGELF

V gene: TRBV29-1
J gene: TRBJ2-7
CDR3 protein: SVDSGNEQY

V gene: TRBV25-1
J gene: TRBJ1-2
CDR3 protein: ASRRQGGYGYT

V gene: TRBV29-1
J gene: TRBJ2-1
CDR3 protein: SVAPSGFGNEQF

V gene: TRBV7-2
J gene: TRBJ1-1
CDR3 protein: ASSRDTAGGEAF

V gene: TRBV25-1
J gene: TRBJ2-1
CDR3 protein: ASSESGTGYNEQF

V gene: TRBV11-2
J gene: TRBJ2-7
CDR3 protein: ASSLASEQY

V gene: TRBV29-1
J gene: TRBJ2-4
CDR3 protein: SVEAFGKNIQY

V gene: TRBV15
J gene: TRBJ2-5
CDR3 protein: ATSRDQVGGTQY

V gene: TRBV5-1
J gene: TRBJ2-3
CDR3 protein: ASRAPTQGDTQY

V gene: TRBV29-1
J gene: TRBJ1-2
CDR3 protein: SVPFRRGYGYT

V gene: TRBV29-1
J gene: TRBJ1-2
CDR3 protein: SVEVRAGYT

V gene: TRBV2
J gene: TRBJ2-7
CDR3 protein: ASSSRDNRLYEQY

V gene: TRBV2
J gene: TRBJ2-3
CDR3 protein: ASSPPGQSTDTQY

V gene: TRBV29-1
J gene: TRBJ2-7
CDR3 protein: SVGRDFADEQY

V gene: TRBV7-2
J gene: TRBJ1-5
CDR3 protein: ASSRYSNQPQH

V gene: TRBV2
J gene: TRBJ1-1
CDR3 protein: ASSRQGAGTEAF

V gene: TRBV5-1
J gene: TRBJ2-3
CDR3 protein: ASSLGSAATDTQY

V gene: TRBV30
J gene: TRBJ1-5
CDR3 protein: AWGTGSNQPQH

V gene: TRBV27
J gene: TRBJ2-1
CDR3 protein: ASQDWTGDEQF

V gene: TRBV30
J gene: TRBJ1-3
CDR3 protein: AWNRAPSGNTIY

V gene: TRBV5-1
J gene: TRBJ2-1
CDR3 protein: ASSLLTSANNEQF

V gene: TRBV29-1
J gene: TRBJ1-1
CDR3 protein: SVEGQPFTEAF

V gene: TRBV15
J gene: TRBJ2-2
CDR3 protein: ATSNLVVTAGELF

V gene: TRBV29-1
J gene: TRBJ2-3
CDR3 protein: SVERRGPDTQY

V gene: TRBV2
J gene: TRBJ2-4
CDR3 protein: ASSETVAKNIQY

V gene: TRBV5-1
J gene: TRBJ2-1
CDR3 protein: ASSLDPWRNEQF

V gene: TRBV4-3
J gene: TRBJ2-1
CDR3 protein: ASSQARGTEQF

V gene: TRBV7-3
J gene: TRBJ2-7
CDR3 protein: ASSLRAGGIYEQY